This T cell receptor beta chain was observed in a study of cytotoxic CD8 clonotypes in ibrutinib-treated CLL. Study-wide findings and caveats: Age-matched healthy donor levels were exceeded by baseline clonality, which tracked circulating CD8+ T-cell counts.

In the case of this clone: Its target is unknown.

Generated by immunoSEQ multiplex PCR, the TCRdb table keeps only in-frame clones and is missing some. The sample shows 97,000 or so clones, about 72% of them seen only once. Germline-derived CDR1 and CDR2 are SGDLS and YYNGEE. The CDR3 is made up of 15 amino acids. V was pared by 4 bases and J by 3 bases, with 9 bases of the junction left unmatched. The clonotype originates from a human donor with chronic lymphocytic leukemia. The chain carries TRBV9 and TRBJ2-5, with 7 bases that match TRBD1. The source material was PBMCs, sampled after 12 months of ibrutinib treatment. The CDR3 spells CASSTAGTAKETQYF. DNA for the CDR3: TGTGCCAGCAGCACAGCCGGGACAGCTAAAGAGACCCAGTACTTC.